This T cell receptor (beta chain) was sequenced in a study of blood T cell repertoires in COVID-19. The CDR3 runs to 11 residues. The V gene lost 3 bases and the J gene lost 5 bases, with 4 bases spanning the gap. Germline V gene lookup returns CDR1 LNHNV and CDR2 YYDKDF (reference sequence). Generated by immunoSEQ multiplex PCR, the TCRdb table keeps only in-frame clones and is missing some. This repertoire shows around 82,000 clones, roughly 90% found once; its top ten account for less than 15%. The sequenced sample was peripheral blood. This chain uses TRBV15 with TRBJ1-1; no definite D call. The clonotype comes from a man in his 70s with active or convalescent COVID-19. CDR3 sequence (DNA): TGTGCCACCAGCAGTAATACTGAAGCTTTCTTT. It translates to CATSSNTEAFF. The entire variable domain, with the rest obtained from reference TRBV15 and TRBJ1-1, is as follows: DAMVIQNPRYQVTQFGKPVTLSCSQTLNHNVMYWYQQKSSQAPKLLFHYYDKDFNNEADTPDNFQSRRPNTSFCFLDIRSPGLGDTAMYLCATSSNTEAFFGQGTRLTVV.